The clone carrying this TCR beta chain was seen repeatedly, ten times or more. The CDR3 sequence is 14 residues long. CDR1 SGHRS and CDR2 YFSETQ come from the germline V gene. Losses at the gene ends were 2 bases for V and 3 bases for J; bases not matched to a gene: 2. This specimen comes from a study of T cells in Graves' hyperthyroidism and ophthalmopathy. Amplified TCR beta CDR3 regions derived from RNA transcripts. Researchers ran a first-round RT-PCR on the TCR CDR3 using the HTBI primer set. TCRdb re-called the multiplex PCR reads with MiXCR, one entry per CDR3 protein. The data hold about 350,000 distinct CDR3 sequences, with around 13% observed a single time.

The chain employs TRBV5-1 and TRBJ2-7, with TRBD1 identical over 10 bases. The sequence derives from a woman younger than 45 with Graves' hyperthyroidism. Sequenced: blood. CDR3 loop: CASSFRTGGYEQYF. CDR3 sequence (DNA): TGCGCCAGCAGCTTTAGGACAGGGGGCTACGAGCAGTACTTC.